Detailed here is one T cell receptor (beta chain). The specificity of this receptor is unknown. No per-base quality is available; no much larger clone lies one base away. The cohort comprised around 700 healthy bone marrow donors. At the time of sampling, every cohort member was nominally healthy, though immune exposures that went unrecorded were likely present. The donor was CMV seronegative and belonged to the group of under 400 seronegative cohort members. Every donor gave a peripheral blood sample, and the peripheral blood mononuclear cells from that sample were used for TCR beta sequencing. Genomic DNA was extracted from the blood cell samples with the Qiagen DNeasy Blood Extraction Kit. Trimming removed 6 bases from V and 0 bases from J, leaving 10 bases between the germline ends. As encoded in the germline V gene, CDR1 is SGHDT while CDR2 is YYEEEE. The CDR3 numbers 14 residues from cysteine through phenylalanine. Left in the record is the CDR3 DNA by itself, 42 bases read in frame from the first base.

This entry comes from a study of cytomegalovirus exposure and HLA in healthy donors (TCRdb year 2017). Some background on the complete study: In an earlier analysis of some 610 of the donors, 250 to 350 Gb of sequence data and some 100 million unique TCR beta sequences from 150 million to 200 million T cells were reported. An early release covering about 600 HLA-typed donors comprised 300 to 350 gigabases of sequencing data and roughly 85 million unique TCR sequences. The genetic ancestry cluster associated with self-reported Caucasian donors included 80% to 90% of the roughly 380 genotyped donors. The study aimed to test whether cataloging public T cell receptors could reveal signatures of past pathogen exposure. The T cell repertoires of 670 or so subjects were profiled by immunosequencing and related to cytomegalovirus serostatus. In addition to the first cohort of 500 to 850 subjects, a separate validation cohort of 120 different subjects was used. To predict cytomegalovirus infection status, the study brought together high-throughput TCR immunosequencing, statistical association of individual TCRs with disease status, and machine learning. A later analysis re-analyzed previously published TCR beta repertoires from roughly 600 donors and added high-resolution HLA genotyping to study TCR occurrence patterns. Rather than drawing on any new phenotypic data, the later analysis identified candidate immune exposures from TCR beta sequences and the way those sequences occurred across donors. An earlier analysis of fewer than 700 of the donors applied high-throughput TCR beta sequencing to assess whether each TCR beta V gene segment acted as functional or pseudogenic. Donor age, sex, ethnicity and CMV serostatus were compiled alongside the repertoire data. Genome-wide SNP genotypes for about 60% of the 666 donors were used in a later genetic analysis, which treated that subset as a discovery cohort. All discovery cohort repertoires had been generated using a single sequencing platform. Class I and class II HLA loci were covered by the typing at four-digit resolution. The number of donors typed differed by locus, with about 620-630 for A, B, C, DRB1 and DQB1, roughly 520 for DQA1, 600 to 610 for DPA1, and approximately 470 for DPB1. Several DR-DQ haplotypes were treated as single units for association and clustering because of strong linkage in the cohort. Across some 400 genotyped donors of the cohort, an average of approximately 200,000 unique TCR beta nucleotide sequences per donor were sequenced, and roughly a sixth of those sequences were non-productive.

Libraries were prepared through the immunoSEQ multiplex PCR assay. A mixture of 60 forward primers for TCR Vbeta segments and 13 reverse primers for TCR Jbeta segments was used in the multiplex PCR. The CDR3 region of rearranged TCR beta genes was amplified from genomic DNA by a multiplex PCR assay. Amplified TCR beta libraries were sequenced as 87-base-pair reads on the Illumina HiSeq System. Turning to the authors' computational methods: A later analysis counted about 82 million unique TCR beta chains across the 550 to 700 repertoires, and around 9.9 million of these chains were shared by at least two donors. To remove PCR and sequencing errors, raw reads were error-corrected and collapsed into unique sequences using a nearest-neighbor algorithm that merged closely related sequences. V, D and J gene segments were assigned by aligning CDR3 sequences to IMGT reference sequences. Each retained sequence needed at least a six-nucleotide match to both a V gene segment and a J gene segment. A rearrangement counted as productive if the CDR3 had no stop codons and remained in frame with V and J, and every other rearrangement counted as non-productive. CDR3 was defined according to IMGT convention as the region running from the second conserved V-encoded cysteine to the conserved J-encoded phenylalanine. The earlier analysis of fewer than 750 of the donors excluded sequences that lacked an unambiguous match to a single V gene segment. An earlier analysis of fewer than 750 of the donors classified V segments as functional when productive rearrangements were above 56.7% and as segregating when the standard deviation between donors was above 5%. A statistical classification framework was built for diagnosing cytomegalovirus status from the catalog of TCR beta chain sequences. In a later analysis, V and J genes were assigned by comparing TCR nucleotide sequences against IMGT/GENE-DB human TR gene sequences. Using the TCRdist pipeline, a later analysis assigned CDR3 sequences along with most-parsimonious VDJ recombination scenarios. In a later analysis, each TCR beta chain was defined by its CDR3 amino acid sequence together with its V-gene family, and reads without a unique V-gene family were excluded. As a way to deal with suspected cross-contamination and a sequencing artifact, a later analysis dropped approximately 570 nucleotide sequences that were highly shared and had low generation probability. In a later analysis, a clonal expansion index was calculated for each public chain from normalized within-repertoire ranks of inferred template counts. Generation probabilities in a later analysis came from a VDJ recombination model fitted to out-of-frame rearrangements, and those results were checked against IGoR. A later analysis scored TCR-TCR, TCR-HLA and TCR-CMV co-occurrence with hypergeometric tests, applying a repertoire-size bias correction to TCR pairs. To estimate false discovery rates, a later analysis permuted the HLA or CMV assignments 20 times. In a later analysis, co-occurring TCRs were grouped using DBSCAN, and TCRdist sequence similarity was added for clustering within HLA-allele-positive subsets. For co-occurrence clustering, repertoires with fewer than 30,000 or more than 120,000 public chains were excluded, along with five repertoires with anomalous nucleotide sharing. The table comes from immuneACCESS by way of TCRdb, which keeps in-frame sequences with V and J called. Part of the clones is missing from these tables; in studies checked, under half for an unresolved V gene and the rest for unknown reasons. V and J calls and clone size are given by that table; D and trimming were obtained from the DNA. In all, the sample holds some 90,000 clones, and around 84% of those were seen once. The ten top clones hold 2.5% to 4% of the sample.

The full study reports these points: V-gene and J-gene trimming of TCR beta chains was associated with a missense DCLRE1C variant in a later genetic analysis, and the association was replicated in an independent cohort. In both the original and validation cohorts, the classifier was reported to diagnose cytomegalovirus status with high specificity and sensitivity. At a false discovery rate of 0.05, a later analysis linked 15,000 to 20,000 TCR beta sequences to specific HLA alleles. Across donors, most TCR sequences were observed very rarely, whereas some public TCRs were present in many individuals. In a later analysis, TCR association rates were found to vary across HLA loci, with the most associated TCRs seen for DRB1 alleles and the fewest for HLA-C alleles. Compared with the 666-donor mean, donors in an Asian-associated ancestry cluster had fewer N-insertions in productive TCRs, according to a later genetic analysis. The authors suggested that the approach could potentially be generalized to other disease states and immunological phenotypes. Linkage disequilibrium might explain the correlated functional status among segregating V segments, but an unknown experimental factor could not be ruled out. In an earlier analysis of 587 of the donors, most TCR beta V segments appeared in productive rearrangements about 90% or about 30% of the time, broadly matching IMGT annotations. The cohort was sequenced for TCR beta chains only, and without alpha or paired-chain data the features that could be detected were limited. Several of the top co-occurrence clusters appeared to be linked to parvovirus B19, influenza, CMV and Epstein-Barr virus, according to a later analysis. Because some donors lacked HLA typing at each locus, the association tests relied only on the typed subset. In vitro tests confirmed that a few of the cytomegalovirus-associated TCR beta chains recognize cytomegalovirus antigens. A further reported finding was that TCR beta sequences accurately predicted the HLA-A and HLA-B alleles for most subjects in the first cohort. Because counts were too low, around 17 rarely observed V segments, including chromosome 9 orphons, were left out of the earlier analysis of about 620 of the donors. For the cohort, immune exposure information was limited to CMV serostatus. Assigning TCR associations to individual alleles was difficult when HLA alleles, especially DR and DQ, strongly co-occurred. In a later analysis, most CMV-associated TCR beta chains were found to appear HLA-restricted, with HLA associations seemingly driven largely by CMV exposure. The study listed approximately 150 TCR beta chains as associated with cytomegalovirus. The sequencing pipeline was judged likely to have produced a cluster of highly shared sequence variants as a technical artifact. A later analysis found that HLA-associated TCR beta chains were more clonally expanded and had lower generation probabilities than equally common non-associated chains. The 87-base-pair reads could not distinguish some IMGT-functional V segments, including TRBV6-2 and TRBV6-3, so those segments were excluded. The presence/absence analyses assumed that sequencing depth was roughly uniform across donors, and that assumption may not be true.

The source of this sequence is a woman aged 40 to 50 in good health and CMV-seronegative. This sequence uses TRBV5-6 and TRBJ1-3, and possibly TRBD1, on 5 matching bases. Material for sequencing was PBMCs. DNA sequence: TGTGCCAGCACCCTTGGGGCCTCTGGAAACACCATATATTTT. This is translated as CASTLGASGNTIYF.